This TCR beta chain appears in the sequencing data of a study of cytomegalovirus exposure and HLA in healthy donors (TCRdb year 2017). In terms of the full investigation: An earlier analysis of 550 to 700 of the donors reported 250 to 300 Gb of sequence data and more than 90 million unique TCR beta sequences from about 200 million T cells. A later analysis re-examined previously published TCR beta repertoires from just over 650 donors and added high-resolution HLA genotyping to investigate patterns of TCR occurrence. Among the roughly 380 genotyped donors, around 81% belonged to the genetic ancestry cluster associated with self-reported Caucasian donors. Every discovery cohort repertoire had been produced on one sequencing platform. In a later genetic analysis, genome-wide SNP genotypes for about 60% of the 666 donors were used, and that subset was treated as a discovery cohort. Besides the first cohort of about 730 subjects, a separate validation cohort made up of over 100 different subjects was used. Roughly 300 gigabases of sequencing data and roughly 90 million unique TCR sequences were included in an early release covering under 650 HLA-typed donors. Among roughly 370 genotyped donors of the cohort, an average of 235,054 unique TCR beta nucleotide sequences were sequenced per donor, roughly 20% of them non-productive. Rather than drawing on any new phenotypic data, the later analysis identified candidate immune exposures from TCR beta sequences and the way those sequences occurred across donors. A handful of DR-DQ haplotypes were treated as single units for association and clustering because of strong linkage in the cohort. Donor age, sex, ethnicity and CMV serostatus were compiled together with the repertoire data. The study was designed to test whether signatures of past pathogen exposure could be identified by cataloging public T cell receptors. The study used immunosequencing to profile the T cell repertoires of 666 subjects and linked those repertoires to cytomegalovirus serostatus. HLA typing covered class I and class II loci at four-digit resolution. In an earlier analysis of 500 to 650 of the donors, high-throughput TCR beta sequencing was used to judge whether each TCR beta V gene segment behaved as functional or pseudogenic. The number of donors typed differed by locus, with about 629-630 for A, B, C, DRB1 and DQB1, roughly 520 for DQA1, 600 to 610 for DPA1, and approximately 470 for DPB1. High-throughput TCR immunosequencing, statistical association of individual TCRs with disease status, and machine learning were combined to predict cytomegalovirus infection status.

In total, 630 or so healthy bone marrow donors made up the cohort. At the time of sampling, all cohort members were nominally healthy, though unrecorded immune exposures were likely present. The donor was CMV seronegative and was included in the group of over 300 seronegative cohort members. Every donor gave a peripheral blood sample, and the peripheral blood mononuclear cells from that sample were used for TCR beta sequencing. Genomic DNA was extracted from the blood cell samples with the Qiagen DNeasy Blood Extraction Kit. Overall results and qualifications from the work: When HLA alleles, especially DR and DQ, strongly co-occurred, attributing TCR associations to individual alleles was difficult. The presence/absence analyses assumed that sequencing depth was roughly uniform across donors, and that assumption may not be true. The sequencing pipeline was judged likely to have produced a cluster of highly shared sequence variants as a technical artifact. Broadly in line with IMGT annotations, most TCR beta V segments showed up in productive rearrangements about 90% or about 30% of the time in an earlier analysis of several hundred of the donors. An association between a missense DCLRE1C variant and V-gene and J-gene trimming of TCR beta chains was found in a later genetic analysis and replicated in an independent cohort. This cohort had only TCR beta chains sequenced, and the lack of alpha or paired-chain data limited which features could be detected. According to a later genetic analysis, donors in an Asian-associated ancestry cluster had fewer N-insertions in productive TCRs than the approximately 710-donor mean. In a later analysis, most CMV-associated TCR beta chains were found to appear HLA-restricted, with HLA associations seemingly driven largely by CMV exposure. The study listed 150 to 200 TCR beta chains as associated with cytomegalovirus. Across donors, most TCR sequences were observed very rarely, whereas some public TCRs were present in many individuals. Immune exposure information for the cohort was limited to CMV serostatus. In a later analysis, HLA-associated TCR beta chains showed more clonal expansion and lower generation probabilities than non-associated chains that were equally common. A later analysis reported that several top co-occurrence clusters appeared linked to parvovirus B19, influenza, CMV and Epstein-Barr virus. HLA typing was unavailable for some donors at each locus, so association tests used only the typed subset. In vitro tests confirmed that three of the cytomegalovirus-associated TCR beta chains recognize cytomegalovirus antigens. In a later analysis, the rate of TCR association differed among HLA loci, with DRB1 alleles having the most associated TCRs and HLA-C alleles having the fewest. The earlier analysis of 587 of the donors excluded some 15 rarely observed V segments, including chromosome 9 orphons, because counts were too low. A further reported finding was that TCR beta sequences accurately predicted the HLA-A and HLA-B alleles for most subjects in the first cohort. At a false discovery rate of 0.05, a later analysis linked fewer than 20,000 TCR beta sequences to specific HLA alleles. Correlated functional status among segregating V segments might reflect linkage disequilibrium, but an unknown experimental factor could not be ruled out. In both the original and validation cohorts, the classifier was reported to diagnose cytomegalovirus status with high specificity and sensitivity. According to the authors, the approach could potentially be generalized to other disease states and immunological phenotypes.

Library construction relied on the immunoSEQ multiplex PCR assay. The multiplex PCR relied on a mix of 60 forward primers for TCR Vbeta segments and 13 reverse primers for TCR Jbeta segments. The CDR3 region of rearranged TCR beta genes was amplified from genomic DNA by a multiplex PCR assay. Amplified TCR beta libraries were sequenced as 87-base-pair reads on the Illumina HiSeq System. Per the source publication's procedure: In a later analysis, tens of millions of unique TCR beta chains were counted across the 500 to 850 repertoires, and some 10 million of these chains were shared by at least two donors. To remove PCR and sequencing errors, raw reads were error-corrected and collapsed into unique sequences using a nearest-neighbor algorithm that merged closely related sequences. CDR3 sequences were aligned to IMGT reference sequences to assign V, D and J gene segments. For a sequence to be retained, a match of at least six nucleotides to both a V gene segment and a J gene segment was required. A rearrangement counted as productive if the CDR3 had no stop codons and remained in frame with V and J, and every other rearrangement counted as non-productive. CDR3 was defined by IMGT convention, running from the second conserved V-encoded cysteine to the conserved J-encoded phenylalanine. The earlier analysis of about 610 of the donors excluded any sequence lacking an unambiguous match to a single V gene segment. In an earlier analysis of approximately 560 of the donors, a V segment was called functional when productive rearrangements were above 56.7%, and segregating when the standard deviation between donors exceeded 5%. A statistical classification framework was developed to diagnose cytomegalovirus status using the catalog of TCR beta chain sequences. In a later analysis, TCR nucleotide sequences were compared against IMGT/GENE-DB human TR gene sequences so that V and J genes could be assigned. A later analysis assigned CDR3 sequences and most-parsimonious VDJ recombination scenarios with the TCRdist pipeline. A later analysis defined each TCR beta chain by its CDR3 amino acid sequence plus V-gene family, and excluded reads lacking a unique V-gene family. As a way to deal with suspected cross-contamination and a sequencing artifact, a later analysis dropped roughly 600 nucleotide sequences that were highly shared and had low generation probability. A later analysis calculated a clonal expansion index for each public chain from normalized within-repertoire ranks of inferred template counts. A later analysis computed generation probabilities with a VDJ recombination model fitted to out-of-frame rearrangements, and checked the results against IGoR. Hypergeometric tests were used in a later analysis to score TCR-TCR, TCR-HLA and TCR-CMV co-occurrence, with a repertoire-size bias correction applied to the TCR pairs. To estimate false discovery rates, a later analysis permuted the HLA or CMV assignments 20 times. A later analysis grouped co-occurring TCRs with DBSCAN, adding TCRdist sequence similarity when clustering within HLA-allele-positive subsets. Repertoires with fewer than 30,000 or more than 120,000 public chains, plus five repertoires with anomalous nucleotide sharing, were excluded from co-occurrence clustering. The clones in this table, taken by TCRdb from immuneACCESS, are in-frame only. Not every clone is retained; where verified, under half of the shortfall comes from an unresolved V gene, and the cause of the rest is unknown. That table furnishes V, J and clone size, whereas the DNA furnished D and trimming. The table kept for this sample lists approximately 150,000 clones. Over 2% of the sample lies in the top ten.

To note about this clone: It lacks a known antigen.

The sample was PBMCs. The origin of this receptor is a woman between 18 and 29 years old in good health and CMV-seronegative.

CDR3 loop: CASSPRGGGRATDTQYF. The DNA is TGTGCCAGCAGCCCCCGCGGAGGCGGGAGGGCCACAGATACGCAGTATTTT. This sequence uses TRBV7-9 and TRBJ2-3, with 9 central nucleotides matching TRBD2. The CDR3 spans 17 residues, from the cysteine through the phenylalanine. CDR3 DNA is the only sequence kept; it has 51 bases, read in frame from the first base. CDR1 and CDR2 are drawn from the germline V gene (reference sequence): SEHNR, FQNEAQ. V has 5 bases trimmed and J has 2 bases trimmed; junction bases matching no gene number 11. Outside the CDR3, residues come from the reference TRBV7-9 and TRBJ2-3 proteins, so the full variable domain is: DTGVSQNPRHKITKRGQNVTFRCDPISEHNRLYWYRQTLGQGPEFLTYFQNEAQLEKSRLLSDRFSAERPKGSFSTLEIQRTEQGDSAMYLCASSPRGGGRATDTQYFGPGTRLTVL.